Judged by abundance, the clone carrying this T cell receptor beta chain is medium-sized. Its specificity is unknown. This record belongs to a study of spatial heterogeneity in lung cancer. Across the whole study: Beta-chain sequences were consistently detected more often than alpha-chain sequences.

Germline values: CDR1 MNHNS, CDR2 SASEGT. The CDR3 covers 13 residues. Trimming cost V 6 bases and J 0 bases, with 6 bases left between them. Described time point: sample taken at primary tumor resection. The roughly 79 donors had untreated early-stage non-small cell lung cancer. Extraction of whole RNA from tumor, nontumor lung or frozen PBMC preceded unsorted sequencing. The library protocol tagged each TCR cDNA with a unique molecular identifier. TCRdb re-analysed the 5' RACE reads in MiXCR, keeping a single row per CDR3 protein. This table holds some 1,900 distinct CDR3 sequences, 1.1% found once. Study results and limitations: Expanded alpha and beta TCR counts within tumors tracked tumor mutation counts.

The sequenced sample was lung tumor tissue, obtained at surgery. The V gene is TRBV6-1, the J gene TRBJ1-3; maybe TRBD1 (5 bases). This TCR derives from a male donor with early-stage non-small cell lung cancer. The CDR3 spells CASRTASGNTIYF. CDR3 nucleotide sequence: TGTGCCAGCAGGACAGCCTCTGGAAACACCATATATTTT.